This T cell receptor (beta chain) was captured by sequencing in a study of blood T cell repertoires in COVID-19. Study overall: Italy, Spain and the United States were the sources of the convalescent and acute COVID-19 samples. The cDNA or gDNA used as material had been derived from T cells, B-cell-depleted T cells, or PBMCs.

The V gene's germline CDR1 is KGHSH and CDR2 LQKENI. V was shortened by 5 bases and J by 3 bases, with 12 bases between the two germline ends. The CDR3 is 14 amino acids. Study processing details: Reference gene primer amplification gave nucleated cell count estimates. Libraries were prepared by immunoSEQ multiplex PCR; TCRdb keeps only in-frame clonotypes and omits some of them. The D gene and trimming were derived from the DNA, and the V and J assignments and clone size from that table. Of a few hundred thousand clones in the sample, about 90% are singletons; the top ten hold around 0.92%. This chain connects TRBV18 to TRBJ2-3; TRBD1 might be the D (6 bases). Specimen: PBMCs or T cells enriched from blood (not recorded which). The receptor was derived from a woman in her 30s who had been exposed to COVID-19. CDR3 in DNA: TGTGCCAGCTCATCCATACAGGGAACAGATACGCAGTATTTT. Protein sequence: CASSSIQGTDTQYF.